The entry below gives a single T cell receptor (beta chain) sequence along with its context. The data originate from a study of cytomegalovirus exposure and HLA in healthy donors. The CDR3 has 13 residues. Trimming cost V 0 bases and J 9 bases, with 12 bases left between them. Germline CDR1 and CDR2: GTSNPN and SVGIG (reference sequence). PCR employed 60 Vbeta and 13 Jbeta primers. Repertoires were generated with immunoSEQ multiplex PCR, while TCRdb's copy carries only in-frame clones and drops some. This repertoire shows more than 90,000 clones, roughly four fifths found once; its top ten account for 22%.

The TCR comes from a man aged 25 to 40 in good health and CMV-seropositive. The chain employs TRBV30 and TRBJ2-1; D is unresolved. Sequenced input: PBMCs. CDR3 bases: TGTGCCTGGAGTGTTGGGCCTACTGTTGAGCAGTTCTTC. As protein: CAWSVGPTVEQFF.